These 20 T cell receptor beta chains were sequenced from one sample in a study of monozygotic twins with inflammatory bowel disease. After re-calling the 5' RACE reads, TCRdb lists one entry per CDR3 protein, DNA absent. Its listing shows approximately 100,000 distinct CDR3 sequences. Source material: blood. The receptors come from a human donor with ulcerative colitis or Crohn's disease, or a healthy co-twin of an affected twin (not recorded which).

The V gene is TRBV12-3 or TRBV12-4, the J gene TRBJ1-2; TCRdb picks TRBD1, but there is no DNA to check that call. The CDR3 covers 14 residues. Here the CDR3 reads CASSFTWGSAGYTF.

The chain uses TRBV20-1 and TRBJ2-5; TCRdb's D gene call, TRBD1, goes unchecked for lack of DNA. CDR3 length equals 13 residues. Germline CDR1 DFQATT, CDR2 SNEGSKA (reference sequence). The CDR3 spells CSARLGGRETQYF.

The J gene is TRBJ1-1, the V gene TRBV10-3. The CDR3 is made up of 17 amino acids. Germline CDR1 and CDR2: ENHRY and SYGVKD. CDR3 sequence: CAISGPRGGGAITEAFF.

The V call is TRBV7-2, the J call TRBJ1-3; TCRdb's D call of TRBD1 is untestable without DNA. Looked up from germline, CDR1 is SGHTA and CDR2 is FQGNSA. The CDR3 loop spans 16 amino acids. CDR3 region: CASSPGQGGSGNTIYF.

The CDR3 loop is CASSGDTAGPNEQFF. V gene TRBV2 combines with J gene TRBJ2-1; the D call from TCRdb, TRBD1, cannot be confirmed without DNA. This CDR3 has 15 amino acids. CDR1 is SNHLY and CDR2 is FYNNEI in the germline V gene.

Here the CDR3 reads CASSLSQGQPYYGYTF. This chain joins TRBV7-2 and TRBJ1-2; TCRdb's D gene call, TRBD1, goes unchecked for lack of DNA. The CDR3 covers 16 residues. CDR1 is SGHTA and CDR2 is FQGNSA in the germline V gene. Looking up the rest from reference TRBV7-2 and TRBJ1-2 gives the full variable domain: GAGVSQSPSNKVTEKGKDVELRCDPISGHTALYWYRQSLGQGLEFLIYFQGNSAPDKSGLPSDRFSAERTGGSVSTLTIQRTQQEDSAVYLCASSLSQGQPYYGYTFGSGTRLTVV.

The V gene is TRBV28, the J gene TRBJ1-3. This CDR3 region has 17 residues. Looked up from germline, CDR1 is MDHEN and CDR2 is SYDVKM. This chain's CDR3 is CASSFRGPGGSGNTIYF.

The chain couples TRBV20-1 to TRBJ2-3; absent DNA, TCRdb's TRBD2 call cannot be checked. Germline lookup yields CDR1 DFQATT and CDR2 SNEGSKA (reference sequence). The CDR3 is 14 residues long. This chain's CDR3 is CSAIPSGSTDTQYF.

This chain links TRBV7-9 with TRBJ1-1; TCRdb calls TRBD1, which cannot be checked without DNA. The germline gives CDR1 SEHNR, CDR2 FQNEAQ (reference sequence). The CDR3 totals 14 residues. CDR3 in amino acids: CASSPGGIFVEAFF. The complete variable domain, with remaining parts taken from reference TRBV7-9 and TRBJ1-1, reads DTGVSQNPRHKITKRGQNVTFRCDPISEHNRLYWYRQTLGQGPEFLTYFQNEAQLEKSRLLSDRFSAERPKGSFSTLEIQRTEQGDSAMYLCASSPGGIFVEAFFGQGTRLTVV.

The V and J genes are TRBV5-1 and TRBJ1-1. The CDR3 contains 14 residues. Germline V CDR1 and CDR2: SGHRS, YFSETQ. CDR3 sequence reads: CASSLGSGDAEAFF.

The chain joins TRBV20-1 to TRBJ2-1; there is no DNA to check the TCRdb D call of TRBD2. The CDR3 consists of 15 residues. Germline CDR1 DFQATT, CDR2 SNEGSKA (reference sequence). This chain's CDR3 is CSARSQLAVYNEQFF.

CDR3 region: CASSTTGSYEQYF. V usage is TRBV5-1 and J usage is TRBJ2-7; TCRdb returns TRBD1, unconfirmable since there is no DNA. The CDR3 runs 13 residues. From germline, CDR1 is SGHRS and CDR2 YFSETQ.

The V call is TRBV4-2, the J call TRBJ2-1; TCRdb's assignment of TRBD2 cannot be checked, as there is no DNA. Germline CDR1 is LGHNA and CDR2 is YNFKEQ. This CDR3 has 15 residues. CDR3 region: CASNLGLASGYEQFF.

The J gene is TRBJ2-5, the V gene TRBV23-1; absent DNA, TCRdb's TRBD1 call cannot be checked. TRBV23-1 belongs to the ORF category, with a function that is uncertain. The length of the CDR3 is 15 residues. CDR3 residues: CASSHPGDREETQYF.

This chain links TRBV11-2 with TRBJ2-1; TCRdb reports TRBD1, a call that lacks DNA to check it against. The CDR3 runs 16 residues. Germline V lookup: CDR1 SGHAT, CDR2 FQNNGV. This chain's CDR3 is CASSSGTSSSYNEQFF.

V gene TRBV7-9 combines with J gene TRBJ1-5. The CDR3 is 14 amino acids. Looked up from germline, CDR1 is SEHNR and CDR2 is FQNEAQ (reference sequence). The CDR3 sequence: CASSFGGVDQPQHF.

The chain employs TRBV6-6 and TRBJ2-7. This CDR3 contains 14 residues. CDR1 is MNHNY, CDR2 SVGAGI, per germline (reference sequence). The CDR3 sequence is CASSYFTDSYEQYF.

This rearrangement joins TRBV7-2 to TRBJ2-5. CDR1 is SGHTA and CDR2 is FQGNSA in the germline V gene. This CDR3 contains 14 residues. The CDR3 sequence: CASSPRSIRETQYF.

V usage is TRBV24-1 and J usage is TRBJ2-3; TCRdb outputs TRBD1, but without DNA this stays unchecked. This CDR3 comprises 14 residues. Germline CDR1 reads KGHDR; CDR2 reads SFDVKD. CDR3: CATSLTGSTDTQYF.

Here the CDR3 reads CASSRGGGEDEKLFF. The chain couples TRBV9 to TRBJ1-4. The germline gives CDR1 SGDLS, CDR2 YYNGEE. This CDR3 is built from 15 residues.